The clone carrying this TCR beta chain was seen only a few times. The data belong to a study of early T cells in non-severe SARS-CoV-2 infection. Via MiXCR, TCRdb re-called the 5' RACE reads, giving one row per CDR3 protein. Among tens of thousands of distinct CDR3 sequences, roughly a sixth were seen once, and the ten largest hold approximately 12%. Deletions cut 0 bases from V and 6 bases from J, with 15 bases between. This CDR3 is built from 16 residues. CDR1 and CDR2 (germline): LGHNA, YNFKEQ. The gene calls are TRBV4-2 and TRBJ2-1; D may be TRBD2 (5 bases). The sequence was obtained from an adult who was a healthcare worker with PCR-confirmed SARS-CoV-2 infection or an uninfected control (not recorded which). The specimen was whole blood. This chain's CDR3 is CASSQDPGHGLNEQFF. CDR3 in DNA: TGTGCCAGCAGCCAAGATCCGGGTCACGGACTCAATGAGCAGTTCTTC.